These 8 T cell receptor beta chains were all obtained from the same sample, sequenced in a study of cytomegalovirus exposure and HLA in healthy donors. It was with 60 Vbeta and 13 Jbeta primers that the PCR ran. The protocol was immunoSEQ multiplex PCR, while the TCRdb copy is restricted to in-frame clones and leaves out a portion. The data contain about 140,000 clones, roughly 80% of them seen just once; the ten biggest clones take up around 4%. Specimen: PBMCs. The source is a man in his forties or fifties in good health and CMV-seropositive.

The sample holds one count of this clone. V and J are TRBV4-1 and TRBJ2-7; 8 bases match TRBD2. Germline trimming cut 1 base from V and 2 bases from J; bases unmatched to any gene: 7. The germline gives CDR1 MGHRA, CDR2 YSYEKL. This CDR3 is 16 amino acids long. The CDR3 bases are TGCGCCAGCAGCCAAGTGGGGGGCGGGAGGCCCTACGAGCAGTACTTC. It codes for CASSQVGGGRPYEQYF.

The chain links TRBV18 to TRBJ2-5; D is unclear. This CDR3 is built from 14 residues. V was clipped by 3 bases and J by 1 base, with 9 bases between them. Germline V gene sequence: CDR1 KGHSH, CDR2 LQKENI. The chain's CDR3 is CASSPIDTQETQYF. In DNA, the CDR3 is TGTGCCAGCTCACCCATCGACACCCAAGAGACCCAGTACTTC.

This clone was detected a few times. The chain has TRBV7-9 and TRBJ2-1; no clear D. CDR1 and CDR2 from the germline V gene are SEHNR and FQNEAQ (reference sequence). V was cut by 2 bases and J by 4 bases, with 12 bases left in between. The CDR3 sequence is 15 residues long. The CDR3 here is CASSLLQTQYNEQFF. The CDR3 DNA is TGTGCCAGCAGCTTATTACAGACACAATACAATGAGCAGTTCTTC.

The chain is built from TRBV10-3 and TRBJ2-7; TRBD1 aligns across 7 bases. CDR3 length: 14 residues. V lost 5 bases to trimming and J lost 2 bases; unmatched junction nucleotides: 6. Germline values: CDR1 ENHRY, CDR2 SYGVKD. Written as DNA, the CDR3 is TGTGCCATCAGTAACGACAGGGTTACCTACGAGCAGTACTTC. It yields the protein CAISNDRVTYEQYF.

The chain couples TRBV7-2 to TRBJ1-4; D is undetermined. The germline V and J ends were trimmed by 1 base and 0 bases, with 6 bases remaining between them. Germline CDR1 SGHTA, CDR2 FQGNSA. The CDR3 extends over 15 amino acids. The CDR3: CASSLVAATNEKLFF. The CDR3 DNA reads as TGTGCCAGCAGCTTAGTGGCAGCAACTAATGAAAAACTGTTTTTT.

This rearrangement joins TRBV29-1 to TRBJ2-7, with D tentatively TRBD1 (6 bases). The length of the CDR3 is 15 residues. CDR1 SQVTM and CDR2 ANQGSEA come from the germline V gene. V lost 0 bases to trimming and J lost 3 bases, with 15 bases between them. The CDR3 region is CSVEDHGAGDYEQYF. The CDR3 DNA reads as TGCAGCGTTGAAGATCACGGGGCAGGGGACTACGAGCAGTACTTC.

The chain employs TRBV19 and TRBJ2-2; D might be TRBD1 (6 bases). V lost 4 bases and J 2 bases, leaving 8 bases between the germline ends. CDR1 LNHDA and CDR2 SQIVND come from the germline V gene (reference sequence). The CDR3 spans 14 residues. In nucleotides, the CDR3 is TGTGCCAGTAGTACTGGGGGCAACACCGGGGAGCTGTTTTTT. Translating gives CASSTGGNTGELFF. Looking up the rest from reference TRBV19 and TRBJ2-2 gives the full variable domain: DGGITQSPKYLFRKEGQNVTLSCEQNLNHDAMYWYRQDPGQGLRLIYYSQIVNDFQKGDIAEGYSVSREKKESFPLTVTSAQKNPTAFYLCASSTGGNTGELFFGEGSRLTVL.

CDR3 amino acids: CATSPRTSGRRGETQYF. The CDR3 bases are TGTGCCACCAGCCCAAGGACTAGCGGCCGCCGTGGGGAGACCCAGTACTTC. The chain employs TRBV15 and TRBJ2-5; 10 bases are shared with TRBD2. V was pared by 5 bases and J by 5 bases, with 14 bases of the junction left unmatched. The germline V gene encodes CDR1 LNHNV and CDR2 YYDKDF (reference sequence). CDR3 length: 17 residues.